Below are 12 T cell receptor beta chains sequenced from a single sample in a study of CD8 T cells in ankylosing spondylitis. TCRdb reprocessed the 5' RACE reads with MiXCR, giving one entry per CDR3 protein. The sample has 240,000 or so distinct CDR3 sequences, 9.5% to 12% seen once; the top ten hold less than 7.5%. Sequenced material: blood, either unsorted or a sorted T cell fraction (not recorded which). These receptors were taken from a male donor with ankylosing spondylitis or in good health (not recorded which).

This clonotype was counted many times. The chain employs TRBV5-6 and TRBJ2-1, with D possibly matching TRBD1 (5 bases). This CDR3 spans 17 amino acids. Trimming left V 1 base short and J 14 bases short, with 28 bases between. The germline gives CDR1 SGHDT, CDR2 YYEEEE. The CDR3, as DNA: TGTGCCAGCAGCTTGTCGTTAGGGGTCGGACGTAGTATTACAAAGTTCTTC. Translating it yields CASSLSLGVGRSITKFF.

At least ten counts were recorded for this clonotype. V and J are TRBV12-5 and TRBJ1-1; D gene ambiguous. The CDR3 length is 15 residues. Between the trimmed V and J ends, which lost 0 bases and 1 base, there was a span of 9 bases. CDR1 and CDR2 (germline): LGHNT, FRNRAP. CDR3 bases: TGTGCTAGTGGTTTGGTACTGCGAGCGAACACTGAAGCTTTCTTT. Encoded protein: CASGLVLRANTEAFF.

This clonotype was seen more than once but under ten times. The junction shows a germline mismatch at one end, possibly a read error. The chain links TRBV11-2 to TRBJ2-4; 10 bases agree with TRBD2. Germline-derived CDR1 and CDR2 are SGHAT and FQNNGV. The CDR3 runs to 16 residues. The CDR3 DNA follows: TGTGCCAGCAGCTTAGCGAGCGGGAGGGCCATAAACATTCAGTACTTC. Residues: CASSLASGRAINIQYF.

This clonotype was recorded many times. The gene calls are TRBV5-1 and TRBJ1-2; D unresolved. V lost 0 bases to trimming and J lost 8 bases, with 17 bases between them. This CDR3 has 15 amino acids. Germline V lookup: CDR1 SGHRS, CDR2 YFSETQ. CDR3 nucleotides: TGCGCCAGCAGCTTGGCCATTGTTGGTCCTAGGGGCTACACCTTC. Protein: CASSLAIVGPRGYTF.

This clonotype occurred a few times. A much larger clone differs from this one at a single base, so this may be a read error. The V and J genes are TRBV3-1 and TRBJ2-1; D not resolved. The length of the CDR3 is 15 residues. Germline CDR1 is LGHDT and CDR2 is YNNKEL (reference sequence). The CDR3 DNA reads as TGTGCCACCAGCCAACGAGACACCTCCTACAATGAGCAGTTCTTC. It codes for CATSQRDTSYNEQFF.

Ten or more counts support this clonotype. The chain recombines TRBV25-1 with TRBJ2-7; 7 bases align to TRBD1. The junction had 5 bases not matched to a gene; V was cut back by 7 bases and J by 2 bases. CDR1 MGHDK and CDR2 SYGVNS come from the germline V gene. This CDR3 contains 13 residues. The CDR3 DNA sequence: TGTGCCAGCACCGACAGGGAACCCTACGAGCAGTACTTC. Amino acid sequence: CASTDREPYEQYF.

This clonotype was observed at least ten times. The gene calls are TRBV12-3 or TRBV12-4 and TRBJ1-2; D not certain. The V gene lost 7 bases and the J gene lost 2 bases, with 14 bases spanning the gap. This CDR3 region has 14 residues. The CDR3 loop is CASTPRGANYGYTF. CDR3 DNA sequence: TGTGCCAGCACCCCTAGAGGAGCCAACTATGGCTACACCTTC.

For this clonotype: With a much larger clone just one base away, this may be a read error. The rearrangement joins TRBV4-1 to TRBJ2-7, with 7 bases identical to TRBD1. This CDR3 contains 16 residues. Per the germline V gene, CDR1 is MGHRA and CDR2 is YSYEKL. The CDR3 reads CASSQGEGTVSYEQCF. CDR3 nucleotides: TGCGCCAGCAGCCAAGGGGAAGGGACAGTCTCCTACGAGCAGTGCTTC.

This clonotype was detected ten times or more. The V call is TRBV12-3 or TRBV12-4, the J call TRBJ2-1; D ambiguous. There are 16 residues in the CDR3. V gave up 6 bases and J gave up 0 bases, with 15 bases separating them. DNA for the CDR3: TGTGCCAGCAGACCTTCGCAGGCGAGCTCCTACAATGAGCAGTTCTTC. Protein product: CASRPSQASSYNEQFF.

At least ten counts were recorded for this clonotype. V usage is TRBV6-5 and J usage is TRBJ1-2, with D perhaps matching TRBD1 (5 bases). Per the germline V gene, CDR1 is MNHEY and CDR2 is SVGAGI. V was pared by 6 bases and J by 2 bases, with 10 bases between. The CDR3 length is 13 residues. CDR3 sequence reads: CASSLQANYGYTF. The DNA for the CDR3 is TGTGCCAGCAGCTTACAGGCGAACTATGGCTACACCTTC.

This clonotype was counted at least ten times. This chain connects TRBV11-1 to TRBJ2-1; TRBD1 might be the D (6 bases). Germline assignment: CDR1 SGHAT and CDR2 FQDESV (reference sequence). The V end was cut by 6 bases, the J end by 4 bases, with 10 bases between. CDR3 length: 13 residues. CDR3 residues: CASRSGQYNEQFF. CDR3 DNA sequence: TGTGCCAGCAGGTCCGGACAGTACAATGAGCAGTTCTTC.

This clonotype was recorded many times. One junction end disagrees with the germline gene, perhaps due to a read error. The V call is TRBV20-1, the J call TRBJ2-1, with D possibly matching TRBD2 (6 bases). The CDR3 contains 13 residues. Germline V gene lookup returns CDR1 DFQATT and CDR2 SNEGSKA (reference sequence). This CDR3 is CSATRDSHNEQFF. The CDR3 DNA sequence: TGCAGTGCCACCCGGGACTCCCACAATGAGCAGTTCTTC.